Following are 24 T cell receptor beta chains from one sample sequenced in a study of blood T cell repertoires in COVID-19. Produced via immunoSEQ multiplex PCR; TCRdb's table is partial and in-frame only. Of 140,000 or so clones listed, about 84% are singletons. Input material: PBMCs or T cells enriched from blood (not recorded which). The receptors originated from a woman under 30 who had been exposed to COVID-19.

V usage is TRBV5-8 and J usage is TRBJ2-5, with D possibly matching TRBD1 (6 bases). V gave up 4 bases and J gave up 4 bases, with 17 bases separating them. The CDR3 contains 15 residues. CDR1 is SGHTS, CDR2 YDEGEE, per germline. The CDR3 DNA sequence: TGTGCCAGCAGCCCGACGGGCAGGGGAGTAGAGACCCAGTACTTC. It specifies CASSPTGRGVETQYF.

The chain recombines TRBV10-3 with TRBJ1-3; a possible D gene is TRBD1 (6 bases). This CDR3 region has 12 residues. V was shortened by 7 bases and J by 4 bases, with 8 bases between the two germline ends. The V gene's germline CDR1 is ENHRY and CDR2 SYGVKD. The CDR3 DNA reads TGTGCCATCACCGGGACAGGAAACACCATATATTTT. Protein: CAITGTGNTIYF.

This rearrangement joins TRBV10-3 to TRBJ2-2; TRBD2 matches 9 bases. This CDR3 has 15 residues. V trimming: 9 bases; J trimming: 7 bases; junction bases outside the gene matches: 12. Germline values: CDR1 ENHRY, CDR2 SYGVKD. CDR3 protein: CAISDSGSHDGELFF. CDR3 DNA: TGTGCCATTAGCGATAGCGGGAGCCATGACGGGGAGCTGTTTTTT.

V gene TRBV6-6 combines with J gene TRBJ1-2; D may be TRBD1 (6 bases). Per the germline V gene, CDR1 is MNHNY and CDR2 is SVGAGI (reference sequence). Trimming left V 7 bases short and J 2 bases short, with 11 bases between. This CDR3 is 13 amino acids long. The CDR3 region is CASTTGQNYGYTF. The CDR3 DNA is TGTGCCAGCACCACGGGACAAAACTATGGCTACACCTTC.

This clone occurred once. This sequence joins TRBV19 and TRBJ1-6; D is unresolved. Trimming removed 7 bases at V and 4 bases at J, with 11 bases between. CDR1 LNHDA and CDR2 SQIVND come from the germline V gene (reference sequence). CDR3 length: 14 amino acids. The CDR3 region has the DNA TGTGCCAGTACGGCAGGCTTTTATAATTCACCCCTCCACTTT. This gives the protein CASTAGFYNSPLHF.

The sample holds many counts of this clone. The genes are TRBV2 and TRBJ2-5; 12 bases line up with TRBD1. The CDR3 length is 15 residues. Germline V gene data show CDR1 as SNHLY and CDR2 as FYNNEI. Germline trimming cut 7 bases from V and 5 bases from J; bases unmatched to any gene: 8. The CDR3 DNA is TGTGCCAGCACGGGACAGGGGGCGCAGGGGGAGACCCAGTACTTC. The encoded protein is CASTGQGAQGETQYF. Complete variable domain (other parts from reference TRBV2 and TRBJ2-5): EPEVTQTPSHQVTQMGQEVILRCVPISNHLYFYWYRQILGQKVEFLVSFYNNEISEKSEIFDDQFSVERPDGSNFTLKIRSTKLEDSAMYFCASTGQGAQGETQYFGPGTRLLVL.

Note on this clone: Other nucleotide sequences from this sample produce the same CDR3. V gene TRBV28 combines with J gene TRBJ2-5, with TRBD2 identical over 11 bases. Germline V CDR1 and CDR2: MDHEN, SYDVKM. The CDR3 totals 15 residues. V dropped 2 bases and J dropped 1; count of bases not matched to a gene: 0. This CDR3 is CASSLTSGGQETQYF. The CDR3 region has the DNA TGTGCCAGCAGTTTAACTAGCGGGGGCCAAGAGACCCAGTACTTC.

CDR3 bases: TGCGCCAGCAGCCAAGATGGTGGACTACAAGAGACCCAGTACTTC. This sequence encodes CASSQDGGLQETQYF. This sequence joins TRBV4-1 and TRBJ2-5; possible D gene TRBD2, 6 bases. V lost 0 bases and J 2 bases, leaving 10 bases between the germline ends. Germline values: CDR1 MGHRA, CDR2 YSYEKL. The CDR3 runs 15 residues.

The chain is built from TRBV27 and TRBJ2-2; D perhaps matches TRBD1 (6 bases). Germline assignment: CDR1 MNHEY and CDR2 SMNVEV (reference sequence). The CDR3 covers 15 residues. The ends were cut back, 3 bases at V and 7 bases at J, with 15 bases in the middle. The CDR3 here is CASSLSRGRGGELFF. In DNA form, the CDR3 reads TGTGCCAGCAGTTTGAGCAGGGGTCGAGGCGGGGAGCTGTTTTTT.

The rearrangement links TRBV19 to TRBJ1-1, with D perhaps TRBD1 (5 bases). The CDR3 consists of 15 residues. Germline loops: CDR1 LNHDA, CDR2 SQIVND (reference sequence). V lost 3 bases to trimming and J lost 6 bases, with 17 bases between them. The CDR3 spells CASSIRYSGRAEAFF. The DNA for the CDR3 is TGTGCCAGTAGTATTCGGTATTCAGGGAGGGCTGAAGCTTTCTTT.

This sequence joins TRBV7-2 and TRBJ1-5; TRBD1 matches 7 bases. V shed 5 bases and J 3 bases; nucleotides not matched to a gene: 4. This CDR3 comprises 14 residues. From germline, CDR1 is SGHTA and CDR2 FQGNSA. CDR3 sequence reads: CASSLGQTNQPQHF. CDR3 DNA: TGTGCCAGCAGCCTGGGACAGACCAATCAGCCCCAGCATTTT.

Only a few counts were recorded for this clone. As DNA, the CDR3 is TGTGCCAGCAGTCCGACTAGCGGGAGCACAGATACGCAGTATTTT. Its protein product is CASSPTSGSTDTQYF. This rearrangement joins TRBV6-4 to TRBJ2-3; 10 bases match TRBD2. CDR1 MRHNA and CDR2 SNTAGT come from the germline V gene. With 5 bases clipped from V and 0 bases from J, the junction kept 2 bases outside the gene matches. The CDR3 is 15 amino acids.

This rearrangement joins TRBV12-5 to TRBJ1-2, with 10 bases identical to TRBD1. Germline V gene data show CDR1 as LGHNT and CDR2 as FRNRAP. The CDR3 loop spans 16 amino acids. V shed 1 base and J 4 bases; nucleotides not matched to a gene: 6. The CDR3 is CASGLATTGGGYGYTF. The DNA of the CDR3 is TGTGCTAGTGGTTTGGCGACGACAGGGGGCGGCTATGGCTACACCTTC. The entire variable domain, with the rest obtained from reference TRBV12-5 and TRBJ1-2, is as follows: DARVTQTPRHKVTEMGQEVTMRCQPILGHNTVFWYRQTMMQGLELLAYFRNRAPLDDSGMPKDRFSAEMPDATLATLKIQPSEPRDSAVYFCASGLATTGGGYGYTFGSGTRLTVV.

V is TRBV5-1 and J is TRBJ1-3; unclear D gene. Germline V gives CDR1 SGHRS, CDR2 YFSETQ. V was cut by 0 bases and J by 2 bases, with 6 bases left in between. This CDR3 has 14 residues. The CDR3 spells CASSLDGTGNTIYF. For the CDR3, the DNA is TGCGCCAGCAGCTTGGACGGGACTGGAAACACCATATATTTT.

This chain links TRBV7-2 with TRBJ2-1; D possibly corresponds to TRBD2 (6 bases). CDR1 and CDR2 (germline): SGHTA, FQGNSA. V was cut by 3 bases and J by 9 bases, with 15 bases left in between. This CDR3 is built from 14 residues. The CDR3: CASSFPGEAVEQFF. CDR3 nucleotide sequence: TGTGCCAGCAGCTTTCCGGGAGAAGCTGTTGAGCAGTTCTTC.

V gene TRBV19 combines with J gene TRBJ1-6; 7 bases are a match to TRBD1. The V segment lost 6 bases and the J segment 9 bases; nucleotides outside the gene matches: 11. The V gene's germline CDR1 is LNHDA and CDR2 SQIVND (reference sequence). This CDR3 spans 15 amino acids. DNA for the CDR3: TGTGCCAGTAGCGCCCTGACAGGGACCTTTTCACCCCTCCACTTT. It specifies CASSALTGTFSPLHF.

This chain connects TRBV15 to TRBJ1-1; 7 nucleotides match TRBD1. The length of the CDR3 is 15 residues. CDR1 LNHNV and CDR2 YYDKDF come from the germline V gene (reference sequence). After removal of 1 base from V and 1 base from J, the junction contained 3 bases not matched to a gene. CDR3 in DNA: TGTGCCACCAGCAGAGTGAAGGGGGCGAACACTGAAGCTTTCTTT. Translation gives CATSRVKGANTEAFF.

CDR3 region: CASSSGTGGYEQYF. DNA of the CDR3: TGTGCCAGCAGCTCCGGGACAGGAGGCTACGAGCAGTACTTC. The chain couples TRBV5-4 to TRBJ2-7; 8 positions match TRBD1. Germline values: CDR1 SGHNT, CDR2 YYREEE (reference sequence). V trimming: 3 bases; J trimming: 3 bases; junction bases outside the gene matches: 5. The length of the CDR3 is 14 residues.

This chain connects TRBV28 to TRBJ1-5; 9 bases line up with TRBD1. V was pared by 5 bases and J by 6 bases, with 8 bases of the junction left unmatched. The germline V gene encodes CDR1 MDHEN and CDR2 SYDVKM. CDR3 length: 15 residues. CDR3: CASSPTGQGFQPQHF. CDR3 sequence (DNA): TGTGCCAGCAGTCCGACGGGACAGGGATTTCAGCCCCAGCATTTT.

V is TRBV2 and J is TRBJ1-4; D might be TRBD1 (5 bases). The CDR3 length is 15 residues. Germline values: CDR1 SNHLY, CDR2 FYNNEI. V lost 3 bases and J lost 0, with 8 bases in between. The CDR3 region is CASSDQGTTNEKLFF. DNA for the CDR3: TGTGCCAGCAGTGACCAGGGTACAACTAATGAAAAACTGTTTTTT.

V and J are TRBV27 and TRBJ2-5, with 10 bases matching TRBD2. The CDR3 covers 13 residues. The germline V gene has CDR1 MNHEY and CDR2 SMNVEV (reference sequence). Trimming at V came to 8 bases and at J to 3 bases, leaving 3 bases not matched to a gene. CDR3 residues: CASRGLAEETQYF. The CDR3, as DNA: TGTGCCAGCCGAGGACTAGCGGAAGAGACCCAGTACTTC.

The CDR3 here is CASSSTGANSPLHF. CDR3 DNA sequence: TGTGCCAGCAGCTCGACAGGGGCCAATTCACCCCTCCACTTT. V usage is TRBV11-2 and J usage is TRBJ1-6, with TRBD1 matching 8 bases. CDR1 and CDR2 (germline): SGHAT, FQNNGV. This CDR3 comprises 14 residues. Trimming at V came to 4 bases and at J to 7 bases, leaving 3 bases not matched to a gene.

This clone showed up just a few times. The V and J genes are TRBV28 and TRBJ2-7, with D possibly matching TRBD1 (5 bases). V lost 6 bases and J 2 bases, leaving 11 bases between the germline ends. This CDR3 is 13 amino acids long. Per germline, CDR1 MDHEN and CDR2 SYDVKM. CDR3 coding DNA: TGTGCCAGCAGCCTAGACAGTCCCTACGAGCAGTACTTC. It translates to CASSLDSPYEQYF.

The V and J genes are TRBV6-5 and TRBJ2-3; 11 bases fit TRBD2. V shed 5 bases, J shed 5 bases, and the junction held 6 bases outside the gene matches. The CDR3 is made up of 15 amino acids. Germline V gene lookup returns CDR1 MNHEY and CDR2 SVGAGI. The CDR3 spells CASSQLAGARDTQYF. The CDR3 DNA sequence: TGTGCCAGCAGTCAACTAGCGGGAGCCAGAGATACGCAGTATTTT.